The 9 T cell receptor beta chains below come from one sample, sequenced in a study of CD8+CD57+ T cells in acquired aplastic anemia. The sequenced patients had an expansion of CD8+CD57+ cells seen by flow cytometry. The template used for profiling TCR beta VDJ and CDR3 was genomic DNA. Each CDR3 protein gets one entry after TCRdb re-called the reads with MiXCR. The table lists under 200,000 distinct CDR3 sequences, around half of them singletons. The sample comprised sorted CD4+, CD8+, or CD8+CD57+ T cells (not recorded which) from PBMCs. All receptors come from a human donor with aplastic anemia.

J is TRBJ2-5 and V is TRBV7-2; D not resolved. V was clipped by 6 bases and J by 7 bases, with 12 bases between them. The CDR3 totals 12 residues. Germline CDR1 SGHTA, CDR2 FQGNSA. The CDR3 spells CASSALIGTQYF. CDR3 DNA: TGTGCCAGCAGTGCACTCATAGGGACCCAGTACTTC.

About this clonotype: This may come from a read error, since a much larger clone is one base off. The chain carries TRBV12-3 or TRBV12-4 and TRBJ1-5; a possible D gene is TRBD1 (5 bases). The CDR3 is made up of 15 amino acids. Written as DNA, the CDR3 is TGTGCCGGCAGTTTTGGGGGGATCGGCAATCAGCCCCAGCATTTT. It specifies CAGSFGGIGNQPQHF.

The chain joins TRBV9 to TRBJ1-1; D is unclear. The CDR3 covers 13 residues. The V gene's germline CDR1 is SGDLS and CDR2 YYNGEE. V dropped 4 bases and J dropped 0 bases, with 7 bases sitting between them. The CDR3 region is CASSFRVNTEAFF. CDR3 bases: TGTGCCAGCAGCTTCCGAGTGAACACTGAAGCTTTCTTT.

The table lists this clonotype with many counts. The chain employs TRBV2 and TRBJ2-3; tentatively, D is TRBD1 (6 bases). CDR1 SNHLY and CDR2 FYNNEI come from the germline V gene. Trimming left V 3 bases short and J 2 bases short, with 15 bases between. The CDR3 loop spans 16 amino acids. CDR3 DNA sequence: TGTGCCAGCAGTGATGAGGTTTGGACAGCCACAGATACGCAGTATTTT. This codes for CASSDEVWTATDTQYF.

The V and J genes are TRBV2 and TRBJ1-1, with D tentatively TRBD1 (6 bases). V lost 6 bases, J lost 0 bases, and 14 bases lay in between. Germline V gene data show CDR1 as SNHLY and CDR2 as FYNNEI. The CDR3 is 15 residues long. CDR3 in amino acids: CASSASGQMNTEAFF. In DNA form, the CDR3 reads TGTGCCAGCAGCGCGTCGGGACAAATGAACACTGAAGCTTTCTTT.

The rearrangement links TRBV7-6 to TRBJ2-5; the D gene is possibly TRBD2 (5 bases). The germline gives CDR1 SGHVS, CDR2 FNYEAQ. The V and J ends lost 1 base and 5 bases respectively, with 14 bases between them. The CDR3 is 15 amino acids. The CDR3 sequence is CASSLGLGSGETQYF. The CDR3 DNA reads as TGTGCCAGCAGCTTAGGTTTGGGGTCGGGGGAGACCCAGTACTTC.

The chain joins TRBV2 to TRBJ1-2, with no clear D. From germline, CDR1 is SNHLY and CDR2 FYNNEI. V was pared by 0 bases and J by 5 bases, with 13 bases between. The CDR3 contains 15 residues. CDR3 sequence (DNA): TGTGCCAGCAGTGAAGCGCACGGCGGGGTTTATGGCTACACCTTC. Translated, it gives CASSEAHGGVYGYTF.

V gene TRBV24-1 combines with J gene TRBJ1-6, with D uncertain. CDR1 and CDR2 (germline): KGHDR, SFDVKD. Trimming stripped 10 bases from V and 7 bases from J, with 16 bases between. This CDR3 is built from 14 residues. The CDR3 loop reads CATSSGGANSPLHF. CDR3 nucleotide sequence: TGTGCCACGTCCAGCGGAGGAGCAAATTCACCCCTCCACTTT.

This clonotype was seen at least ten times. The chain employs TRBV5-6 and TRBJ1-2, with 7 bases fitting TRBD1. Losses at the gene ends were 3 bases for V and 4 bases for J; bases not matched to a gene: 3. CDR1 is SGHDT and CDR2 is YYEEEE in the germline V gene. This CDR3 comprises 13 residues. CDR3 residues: CASSSTGSYGYTF. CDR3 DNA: TGTGCCAGCAGCTCGACAGGGTCCTATGGCTACACCTTC.